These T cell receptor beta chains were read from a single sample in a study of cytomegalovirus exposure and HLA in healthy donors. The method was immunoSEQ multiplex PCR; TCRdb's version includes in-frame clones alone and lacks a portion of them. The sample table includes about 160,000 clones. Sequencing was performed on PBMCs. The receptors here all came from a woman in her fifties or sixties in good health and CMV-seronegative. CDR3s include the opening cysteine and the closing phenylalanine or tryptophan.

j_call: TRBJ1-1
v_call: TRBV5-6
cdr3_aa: CASSFARTEAFF

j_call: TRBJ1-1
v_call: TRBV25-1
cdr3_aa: CASSEYRQGDTEAFF

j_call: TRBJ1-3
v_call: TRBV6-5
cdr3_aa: CASSTRAGNTIYF

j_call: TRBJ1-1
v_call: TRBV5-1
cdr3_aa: CASSSGRAGGYTEAFF

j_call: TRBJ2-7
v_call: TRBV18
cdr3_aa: CASSRPGTGVAYEQYF

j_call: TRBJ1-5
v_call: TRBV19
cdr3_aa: CASSMTPQNLNQPQHF

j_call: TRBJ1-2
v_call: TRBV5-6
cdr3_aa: CATQQGAQYGYTF

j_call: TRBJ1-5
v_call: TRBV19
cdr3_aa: CASSIGFRGNQPQHF

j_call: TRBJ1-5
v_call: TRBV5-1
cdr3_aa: CASSSGQGPNQPQHF

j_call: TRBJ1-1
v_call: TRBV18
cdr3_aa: CASSPLTGRAMNTEAFF

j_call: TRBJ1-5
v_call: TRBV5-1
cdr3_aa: CASSLGGEGQPQHF

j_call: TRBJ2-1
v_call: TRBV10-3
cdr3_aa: CAIGGTSANEQFF

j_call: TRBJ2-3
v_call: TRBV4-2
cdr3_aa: CASSQEGGARTDTQYF

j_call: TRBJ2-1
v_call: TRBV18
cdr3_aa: CASSPPSGRGGNEQFF

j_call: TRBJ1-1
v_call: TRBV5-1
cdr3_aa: CASSRGDNLGNTEAFF

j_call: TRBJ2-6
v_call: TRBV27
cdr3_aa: CASSLIYRGGANVLTF

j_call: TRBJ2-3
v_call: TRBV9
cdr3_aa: CASRGEDSTDTQYF

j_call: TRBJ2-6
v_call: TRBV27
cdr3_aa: CASSLGQGYFSGANVLTF

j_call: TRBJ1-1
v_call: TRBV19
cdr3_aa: CASSIGRDTEAFF

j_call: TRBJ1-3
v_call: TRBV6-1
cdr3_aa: CASGGTTGNTIYF

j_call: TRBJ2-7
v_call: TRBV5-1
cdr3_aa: CASSLDGTGAELEQYF

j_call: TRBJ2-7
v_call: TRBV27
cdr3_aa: CASREDSSYEQYF